This T cell receptor beta chain was sequenced during a study of blood T cell repertoires in COVID-19. This CDR3 is built from 16 residues. V shed 2 bases and J 9 bases; nucleotides not matched to a gene: 15. The germline CDR1 and CDR2 sequences are GTSNPN and SVGIG (reference sequence). Clones were sequenced by immunoSEQ multiplex PCR, and TCRdb holds only the in-frame ones, with some missing. This sample has 55,000 to 70,000 clones, with 86% found just once. The chain employs TRBV30 and TRBJ2-5, with TRBD1 matching over 10 bases. The sequence derives from a man in his fifties with acute or convalescent COVID-19. The specimen sequenced was peripheral blood. The CDR3 coding sequence is TGTGCCTGGAGTCTCTCGCGGGGACGCGGGACAGGGGCCCAGTACTTC. The encoded protein is CAWSLSRGRGTGAQYF.